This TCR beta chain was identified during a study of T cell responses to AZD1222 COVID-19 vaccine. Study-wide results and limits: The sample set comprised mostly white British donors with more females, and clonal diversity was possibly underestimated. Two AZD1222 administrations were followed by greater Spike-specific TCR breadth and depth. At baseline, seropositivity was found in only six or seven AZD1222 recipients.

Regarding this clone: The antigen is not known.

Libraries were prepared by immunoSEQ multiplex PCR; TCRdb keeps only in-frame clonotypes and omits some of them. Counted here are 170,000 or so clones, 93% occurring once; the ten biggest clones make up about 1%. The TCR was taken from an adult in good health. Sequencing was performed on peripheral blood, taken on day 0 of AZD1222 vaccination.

CDR3 in DNA: TGTGCCAGCAGCGTAGGTGGGGGCATATACAATGAGCAGTTCTTC. It translates to CASSVGGGIYNEQFF. The rearrangement links TRBV9 to TRBJ2-1, with a weak D call TRBD1 (6 bases). The CDR3 contains 15 residues. V was shortened by 0 bases and J by 4 bases, with 11 bases between the two germline ends. Germline values: CDR1 SGDLS, CDR2 YYNGEE.